This T cell receptor (beta chain) is from a study of T cells expressing NK-cell markers. Study-wide background: In the group of eight sequenced donors, seven were HCMV-seropositive and one was seronegative.

CDR3 length equals 12 residues. The germline V gene has CDR1 SGHDT and CDR2 YYEEEE. The cDNA for TCR beta came from 5'RACE template switching with UMIs. TCRdb reprocessed the 5' RACE reads and reports one entry per CDR3 protein, with no DNA. The listing records a few hundred thousand distinct CDR3 sequences. The material sequenced was blood T cells: a sorted CD56 or NKG2C T cell subset, CD4+ or CD8+ T cells, or bulk PBMC T cells (not recorded which). The V and J genes are TRBV5-6 and TRBJ2-1. The source is a man younger than 35 in good health. CDR3 sequence reads: CASSSLLDEQFF.